This T cell receptor beta chain stems from a study of T cell responses to AZD1222 COVID-19 vaccine. Study details: Pooled samples include second doses given at about 4 or 12 weeks.

The study's findings and limits: Clonal diversity was possibly underestimated, and white British individuals and females predominated among donors. Baseline seropositivity characterized only a handful of AZD1222 recipients.

Using immunoSEQ multiplex PCR, the repertoire was profiled, and TCRdb retains in-frame clones only, with some absent. The profile shows 90,000 to 150,000 clones, about 87% of them singletons. J gave up 4 bases and V 5 bases, and 20 bases lay outside the gene matches. From germline, CDR1 is SGHVS and CDR2 FQNEAQ. The length of the CDR3 is 19 residues. As to this clone: Antigen: not known.

This rearrangement joins TRBV7-8 to TRBJ1-1, with 9 bases fitting TRBD1. The sequence was collected from an adult in good health. This specimen consisted of peripheral blood, obtained on day 0 of AZD1222 vaccination. The chain's CDR3 is CASSPGTGRGRGSRTEAFF. In DNA, the CDR3 is TGTGCCAGCAGCCCCGGGACAGGGCGGGGGAGAGGGAGCCGCACTGAAGCTTTCTTT.